Presented here are 24 T cell receptor beta chains from one specimen sequenced in a study of blood T cell repertoires in COVID-19. TCRdb's table, derived via immunoSEQ multiplex PCR, lists solely in-frame clones and lacks some. The sample consists of about 190,000 clones, around 83% of them appearing once. Material for sequencing was peripheral blood. Receptors were obtained from a woman younger than 45 with active or convalescent COVID-19.

The CDR3 region is CASSLDRGLSYNEQFF. CDR3 bases: TGTGCCAGCAGCTTAGACCGAGGACTCAGCTACAATGAGCAGTTCTTC. The chain recombines TRBV11-2 with TRBJ2-1; a possible D gene is TRBD2 (5 bases). This CDR3 comprises 16 residues. Germline CDR1 SGHAT, CDR2 FQNNGV. Trimming removed 0 bases from V and 3 bases from J, with 12 bases in between.

The chain recombines TRBV19 with TRBJ1-1, with TRBD1 matching 9 bases. The ends lost 4 bases at V and 7 bases at J; junction bases unmatched: 7. Germline CDR1 and CDR2: LNHDA and SQIVND (reference sequence). This CDR3 is 14 amino acids long. CDR3 bases: TGTGCCAGTAGTAGGGGACAGGGAAGATTTGAAGCTTTCTTT. It translates to CASSRGQGRFEAFF.

This clone was recorded only once. The chain links TRBV7-6 to TRBJ2-5; possibly TRBD2 for D (6 bases). The CDR3 totals 14 residues. Germline V gene sequence: CDR1 SGHVS, CDR2 FNYEAQ. Trimming removed 4 bases from V and 5 bases from J, with 14 bases in between. The chain's CDR3 is CASSSVTRTETQYF. The CDR3 DNA reads as TGTGCCAGCAGCTCCGTGACTAGGACGGAGACCCAGTACTTC.

In its sample, this clone was seen once. The rearrangement joins TRBV7-9 to TRBJ2-2; maybe TRBD1 (6 bases). CDR3 length: 14 amino acids. V gave up 7 bases and J gave up 2 bases, with 11 bases separating them. Germline V lookup: CDR1 SEHNR, CDR2 FQNEAQ (reference sequence). This CDR3 is CASNSGQNTGELFF. The CDR3 DNA is TGTGCCAGCAATTCGGGACAAAACACCGGGGAGCTGTTTTTT. Supplemented by reference TRBV7-9 and TRBJ2-2, the full variable domain reads DTGVSQNPRHKITKRGQNVTFRCDPISEHNRLYWYRQTLGQGPEFLTYFQNEAQLEKSRLLSDRFSAERPKGSFSTLEIQRTEQGDSAMYLCASNSGQNTGELFFGEGSRLTVL.

V usage is TRBV6-5 and J usage is TRBJ1-1; 10 positions agree with TRBD1. The trim removed 6 bases at V and 6 bases at J, leaving 10 bases unmatched. CDR1 and CDR2 (germline): MNHEY, SVGAGI. The CDR3 sequence is 15 residues long. The CDR3 DNA reads as TGTGCCAGCAGCCTATCGACAGGGGGCAGAGCTGAAGCTTTCTTT. Translated: CASSLSTGGRAEAFF.

V is TRBV2 and J is TRBJ2-3; D gene unclear. V lost 2 bases and J lost 0, with 15 bases in between. The CDR3 is 17 residues long. Germline assignment: CDR1 SNHLY and CDR2 FYNNEI. CDR3 nucleotides: TGTGCCAGCAGTGAAATGAGACAAGCATTGAGCACAGATACGCAGTATTTT. It is translated as CASSEMRQALSTDTQYF.

The genes are TRBV2 and TRBJ2-7; TRBD2 aligns across 9 bases. CDR1 SNHLY and CDR2 FYNNEI come from the germline V gene. Trimming cost V 0 bases and J 3 bases; bases outside gene matches: 9. The CDR3 contains 17 residues. The CDR3 sequence: CASSEARGSGRIYEQYF. DNA for the CDR3: TGTGCCAGCAGTGAAGCCCGAGGGAGCGGGAGGATCTACGAGCAGTACTTC.

The chain uses TRBV12-3 or TRBV12-4 and TRBJ2-5; TRBD1 might be the D (6 bases). Trimming pared 6 bases from V and 5 bases from J, leaving 10 bases between. The CDR3 is 12 amino acids. This chain's CDR3 is CASSRDRETQYF. CDR3 nucleotides: TGTGCCAGCAGCCGTGACAGGGAGACCCAGTACTTC.

This sequence joins TRBV6-5 and TRBJ1-1; TRBD1 matches at 7 bases. The V gene's germline CDR1 is MNHEY and CDR2 SVGAGI. The CDR3 sequence is 16 residues long. Unmatched junction bases numbered 11, after V lost 0 bases and J lost 7 bases. The CDR3 nucleotides are TGTGCCAGCAGTTACTCCAAAACCAGGACAGGTCGTGAAGCTTTCTTT. Amino acid sequence: CASSYSKTRTGREAFF.

The genes are TRBV5-4 and TRBJ1-5; TRBD1 agrees at 11 bases. CDR1 SGHNT and CDR2 YYREEE come from the germline V gene (reference sequence). V lost 4 bases, J lost 5 bases, and 2 bases stayed unmatched. This CDR3 is built from 14 residues. CDR3 protein: CASSPDRGHQPQHF. The CDR3 nucleotides read TGTGCCAGCAGCCCGGACAGGGGGCATCAGCCCCAGCATTTT.

The chain is built from TRBV5-4 and TRBJ2-5, with 10 bases aligning to TRBD1. The germline V gene encodes CDR1 SGHNT and CDR2 YYREEE (reference sequence). This CDR3 has 16 residues. J gave up 5 bases and V 5 bases, and 12 bases lay outside the gene matches. CDR3 sequence: CASSYWTGGLQETQYF. The CDR3 nucleotides read TGTGCCAGCAGTTATTGGACAGGGGGACTTCAGGAGACCCAGTACTTC.

The chain uses TRBV5-1 and TRBJ1-1; weak D call: TRBD1 (6 bases). The V gene lost 0 bases and the J gene lost 4 bases, with 13 bases spanning the gap. Germline V gene sequence: CDR1 SGHRS, CDR2 YFSETQ. This CDR3 contains 15 residues. CDR3 DNA: TGCGCCAGCAGCTTGGTAGGGGGACATGGCACTGAAGCTTTCTTT. This sequence encodes CASSLVGGHGTEAFF.

The chain couples TRBV18 to TRBJ1-2; D gene unclear. CDR1 KGHSH and CDR2 LQKENI come from the germline V gene. The CDR3 loop spans 14 amino acids. The V end lost 3 bases, the J end lost 4 bases, and 12 bases lay between the germline ends. CDR3 nucleotides: TGTGCCAGCTCACCCTCGGAGAGTCCCTATGGCTACACCTTC. This encodes CASSPSESPYGYTF.

The chain recombines TRBV7-9 with TRBJ2-7; D remains ambiguous. The germline V and J ends were trimmed by 3 bases and 7 bases, with 10 bases remaining between them. The CDR3 runs to 12 residues. The V gene's germline CDR1 is SEHNR and CDR2 FQNEAQ (reference sequence). CDR3 bases: TGTGCCAGCAGCTTGGTCGGTCGGGAGCAGTACTTC. Residues: CASSLVGREQYF.

The V and J genes are TRBV7-9 and TRBJ1-1, with 8 positions matching TRBD1. The CDR3 extends over 14 amino acids. Trimming removed 1 base from V and 6 bases from J; junction bases left unmatched: 4. Germline loops: CDR1 SEHNR, CDR2 FQNEAQ (reference sequence). The CDR3 DNA reads TGTGCCAGCAGCTTAGGACAGGGGATGGCTGAAGCTTTCTTT. Amino acids: CASSLGQGMAEAFF.

This clone was detected once. One end of the junction fails to match germline, which may point to a read error. CDR3 sequence reads: CASSQDKSPLHF. The CDR3 nucleotides are TGCGCCAGCAGCCAAGATAAATCACCCCTCCACTTT. The chain uses TRBV4-1 and TRBJ1-6; D is uncertain. The CDR3 runs 12 residues. The V gene's germline CDR1 is MGHRA and CDR2 YSYEKL.

The V and J genes are TRBV7-2 and TRBJ2-5; TRBD2 matches at 7 bases. The V gene's germline CDR1 is SGHTA and CDR2 FQGNSA. The CDR3 has 14 amino acids. The J segment lost 5 bases and the V segment lost 2 bases, leaving 5 bases of the junction unmatched. Written as DNA, the CDR3 is TGTGCCAGCAGCTTAACCCCTAGCGGCGAGACCCAGTACTTC. As protein: CASSLTPSGETQYF. Complete variable domain (other parts from reference TRBV7-2 and TRBJ2-5): GAGVSQSPSNKVTEKGKDVELRCDPISGHTALYWYRQSLGQGLEFLIYFQGNSAPDKSGLPSDRFSAERTGGSVSTLTIQRTQQEDSAVYLCASSLTPSGETQYFGPGTRLLVL.

This clone appeared once. The gene calls are TRBV5-4 and TRBJ1-2; 9 nucleotides line up with TRBD1. The CDR3 sequence is 16 residues long. The V gene's germline CDR1 is SGHNT and CDR2 YYREEE (reference sequence). V was clipped by 0 bases and J by 3 bases; unmatched bases: 6. The CDR3 DNA sequence: TGTGCCAGCAGCTTGGGGGGGACAGGGACGGACTATGGCTACACCTTC. Translating it yields CASSLGGTGTDYGYTF. Drawing the rest from reference TRBV5-4 and TRBJ1-2, the complete variable domain is ETGVTQSPTHLIKTRGQQVTLRCSSQSGHNTVSWYQQALGQGPQFIFQYYREEENGRGNFPPRFSGLQFPNYSSELNVNALELDDSALYLCASSLGGTGTDYGYTFGSGTRLTVV.

The chain uses TRBV19 and TRBJ1-1; tentatively, D is TRBD1 (5 bases). The CDR3 has 12 amino acids. The V gene lost 2 bases and the J gene lost 6 bases, with 7 bases spanning the gap. The germline V gene encodes CDR1 LNHDA and CDR2 SQIVND (reference sequence). CDR3 amino acids: CASSIQGAEAFF. For the CDR3, the DNA is TGTGCCAGTAGTATACAGGGCGCTGAAGCTTTCTTT.

This clone was recorded a few times. The chain is built from TRBV7-6 and TRBJ2-7; no firm D call. CDR3 length equals 13 residues. Germline V gives CDR1 SGHVS, CDR2 FNYEAQ. V shed 2 bases and J shed 6 bases, with 11 bases lying between them. The CDR3 sequence is CASSLTDSSEQYF. In nucleotides, the CDR3 is TGTGCCAGCAGCTTAACAGATAGTTCCGAGCAGTACTTC. The whole variable domain, remainder taken from reference TRBV7-6 and TRBJ2-7, is GAGVSQSPRYKVTKRGQDVALRCDPISGHVSLYWYRQALGQGPEFLTYFNYEAQQDKSGLPNDRFSAERPEGSISTLTIQRTEQRDSAMYRCASSLTDSSEQYFGPGTRLTVT.

On this clone itself: An end of the junction does not agree with germline; a read error may underlie this. The V call is TRBV6-1, the J call TRBJ2-1, with TRBD2 identical over 8 bases. Germline V CDR1 and CDR2: MNHNS, SASEGT. The CDR3 runs to 16 residues. CDR3 sequence (DNA): TGTGCCACCAGTGAACTCGGGGGGGGGTCCTACAATGAGCAGTTCTTC. It encodes CATSELGGGSYNEQFF.

The rearrangement uses TRBV5-5 and TRBJ2-5, with 8 bases that match TRBD1. This CDR3 is built from 15 residues. V was pared by 0 bases and J by 5 bases, with 6 bases of the junction left unmatched. Per the germline V gene, CDR1 is SGHKS and CDR2 is YYEKEE (reference sequence). CDR3 region: CASSLVQGAGETQYF. The CDR3, as DNA: TGTGCCAGCAGCTTGGTTCAGGGGGCTGGCGAGACCCAGTACTTC.

Here the CDR3 DNA reads TGTGCCAGCAGCAAAGGACAGGGGTTAAGCCAGCCCCAGCATTTT. This encodes CASSKGQGLSQPQHF. The chain recombines TRBV7-6 with TRBJ1-5, with 9 bases aligning to TRBD1. There are 15 residues in the CDR3. Trimming cost V 5 bases and J 7 bases; bases outside gene matches: 9. CDR1 and CDR2 from the germline V gene are SGHVS and FNYEAQ.

This chain's CDR3 is CASSLARGSYEQYF. Here the CDR3 DNA reads TGTGCCAGCAGTTTGGCCAGGGGATCCTACGAGCAGTACTTC. This sequence joins TRBV27 and TRBJ2-7; tentative D call: TRBD1 (6 bases). The V gene lost 3 bases and the J gene lost 1 base, with 10 bases spanning the gap. Germline V gives CDR1 MNHEY, CDR2 SMNVEV (reference sequence). The CDR3 totals 14 residues.